Listed below are T cell receptor beta chains from one sample, sequenced in a study of shared clonotypes between healthy human individuals. Repertoires were generated with immunoSEQ multiplex PCR, while TCRdb's copy carries only in-frame clones and drops some. This sample yields millions of clones, of which more than 80% are seen a single time; about 0.39% belongs to the top ten. Sequenced input: naive CD4+ T cells from PBMCs. Every receptor here comes from a young man in good health. Some clones in this sample may be carry-over from other donors' samples. CDR3s include the opening cysteine and the closing phenylalanine or tryptophan. The D gene is left open where the match is weak. The listing skips clone size in some rows; elsewhere it reads once, few, many or a size class.

J | size | V | D | CDR3 | DNA
TRBJ2-2 | - | TRBV12-2 | - | CASRSHLDRGLFRTGELFF | TGTGCAAGTCGCTCCCACCTGGACAGGGGTCTTTTTAGAACCGGGGAGCTGTTTTTT
TRBJ2-7 | - | TRBV28 | TRBD2 | CASREGLVYEQYF | TGTGCCAGCAGGGAGGGACTAGTCTACGAGCAGTACTTC
TRBJ1-1 | - | TRBV18 | - | CASSPPSRDEAFF | TGTGCCAGCTCACCGCCGTCCAGAGATGAAGCTTTCTTT
TRBJ2-1 | - | TRBV28 | - | CASRLLDSHSEQFF | TGTGCCAGCAGATTACTCGACTCCCACAGTGAGCAGTTCTTC
TRBJ2-4 | - | TRBV9 | - | CASSPEGYKNIQYF | TGTGCCAGCAGCCCTGAGGGGTACAAAAACATTCAGTACTTC
TRBJ2-7 | - | TRBV5-5 | - | CASSLLGFSYEQYF | TGTGCCAGCAGCTTATTAGGATTCTCCTACGAGCAGTACTTC
TRBJ2-5 | - | TRBV28 | TRBD2 | CASSLGGGGLVDQETQYF | TGTGCCAGCAGTTTAGGGGGCGGGGGGCTCGTGGATCAAGAGACCCAGTACTTC
TRBJ1-1 | - | TRBV5-6 | TRBD1 | CASSLAGTGGSEAFF | TGTGCCAGCAGCTTGGCCGGGACAGGGGGTTCGGAAGCTTTCTTT
TRBJ2-7 | once | TRBV5-1 | TRBD2 | CASSLGVAGFTYEQYF | TGCGCCAGCAGCTTGGGTGTAGCGGGATTTACCTACGAGCAGTACTTC
TRBJ1-2 | - | TRBV4-2 | TRBD1 | CASSRRGLGQGVIYGYTF | TGTGCCAGCAGCCGAAGGGGGCTGGGACAGGGGGTCATCTATGGCTACACCTTC
TRBJ2-2 | - | TRBV7-2 | - | CASRLGQTGELFF | TGTGCCAGCAGACTCGGTCAGACCGGGGAGCTGTTTTTT
TRBJ2-3 | - | TRBV5-1 | - | CASGPGLLTDTQYF | TGCGCCAGCGGGCCTGGGCTCCTCACAGATACGCAGTATTTT
TRBJ1-5 | - | TRBV2 | TRBD1 | CASSHGQGGRQPQHF | TGTGCCAGCAGCCACGGACAGGGGGGGCGGCAGCCCCAGCATTTT
TRBJ1-2 | - | TRBV27 | - | CASSSTFGAGGYTF | TGTGCCAGCAGTTCTACATTCGGGGCAGGTGGCTACACCTTC
TRBJ2-5 | once | TRBV5-1 | TRBD2 | CASRSRLLAGLQETQYF | TGCGCCAGCAGGAGCCGGTTACTAGCGGGACTACAAGAGACCCAGTACTTC
TRBJ1-5 | - | TRBV30 | - | CAWSVTGGQPQHF | TGTGCCTGGAGTGTAACGGGGGGACAGCCCCAGCATTTT
TRBJ2-1 | once | TRBV28 | TRBD1 | CASSAYNRGHYNEQFF | TGTGCCAGCAGCGCCTACAACAGGGGTCACTACAATGAGCAGTTCTTC
TRBJ1-1 | - | TRBV27 | - | CASSLGVDTEAFF | TGTGCCAGCAGTTTAGGGGTGGACACTGAAGCTTTCTTT
TRBJ2-7 | - | TRBV5-5 | TRBD2 | CASSPGTSGMDEQYF | TGTGCCAGCAGCCCTGGGACTAGCGGGATGGACGAGCAGTACTTC
TRBJ2-1 | - | TRBV30 | TRBD1 | CAWRGQGANEQFF | TGTGCCTGGAGGGGACAGGGGGCAAATGAGCAGTTCTTC
TRBJ2-7 | - | TRBV21-1 | - | CASSKPQGPIAGQYF | TGTGCCAGCAGCAAACCTCAAGGCCCCATCGCCGGGCAGTACTTC
TRBJ2-3 | - | TRBV5-1 | - | CASSGDRDTSTDTQYF | TGCGCCAGCAGCGGGGACCGGGACACTAGCACAGATACGCAGTATTTT
TRBJ2-7 | - | TRBV5-1 | - | CASSLAPRGQGGQYF | TGCGCCAGCAGCTTGGCTCCCAGGGGCCAAGGGGGGCAGTACTTC
TRBJ1-4 | - | TRBV25-1 | - | CASSLGGATNEKLFF | TGTGCCAGCAGCCTTGGGGGCGCAACTAATGAAAAACTGTTTTTT
TRBJ2-7 | - | TRBV7-2 | - | CASSLGGTSYEQYF | TGTGCCAGCAGCTTAGGTGGGACATCCTACGAGCAGTACTTC
TRBJ2-1 | - | TRBV5-1 | - | CASSLVELLSNEQFF | TGCGCCAGCAGCTTGGTAGAACTCCTATCCAATGAGCAGTTCTTC
TRBJ2-2 | - | TRBV5-1 | TRBD2 | CASSLTSGTNTGELFF | TGCGCCAGCAGCTTAACTAGCGGAACGAACACCGGGGAGCTGTTTTTT
TRBJ1-4 | - | TRBV28 | - | CASSFLGGATNEKLFF | TGTGCCAGCAGTTTCTTGGGAGGTGCGACTAATGAAAAACTGTTTTTT
TRBJ2-5 | - | TRBV13 | TRBD2 | CASSNSGRASEETQYF | TGTGCCAGCAGCAATAGCGGGAGAGCAAGTGAAGAGACCCAGTACTTC
TRBJ2-2 | - | TRBV30 | - | CAWSRDSTGELFF | TGTGCCTGGAGTCGGGACTCCACCGGGGAGCTGTTTTTT
TRBJ2-1 | once | TRBV5-4 | TRBD2 | CASSAGLAGNEQFF | TGTGCCAGCAGCGCCGGACTAGCGGGCAATGAGCAGTTCTTC
TRBJ1-2 | - | TRBV6-5 | - | CASSYPGSGGYTF | TGTGCCAGCAGTTACCCCGGGAGCGGTGGCTACACCTTC
TRBJ2-7 | - | TRBV27 | - | CASSFSLILVDEQYF | TGTGCCAGCAGTTTCTCACTTATTTTAGTCGACGAGCAGTACTTC
TRBJ2-7 | - | TRBV19 | TRBD1 | CASRADRGIYEQYF | TGTGCCAGTAGAGCCGACAGGGGAATCTACGAGCAGTACTTC
TRBJ1-2 | - | TRBV7-9 | - | CASSLGREDGYTF | TGTGCCAGCAGCTTAGGCAGGGAGGATGGCTACACCTTC
TRBJ2-3 | - | TRBV2 | TRBD2 | CASRMGLAGGPDTQYF | TGTGCCAGCAGGATGGGACTAGCGGGAGGGCCAGATACGCAGTATTTT
TRBJ2-4 | - | TRBV6-1 | - | CASRAPGLGQNIQYF | TGTGCCAGCAGGGCTCCGGGCCTCGGGCAAAACATTCAGTACTTC
TRBJ2-7 | - | TRBV28 | TRBD2 | CASSPPRTRIHEQYF | TGTGCCAGCAGCCCCCCGAGGACTAGGATCCACGAGCAGTACTTC
TRBJ2-7 | - | TRBV13 | TRBD2 | CASSFATSGSPYEQYF | TGTGCCAGCAGCTTCGCGACTAGCGGGAGTCCCTACGAGCAGTACTTC
TRBJ2-3 | - | TRBV29-1 | - | CSVRTGLSTDTQYF | TGCAGCGTTAGGACGGGACTGAGCACAGATACGCAGTATTTT
TRBJ1-5 | - | TRBV6-1 | - | CASSEWGAGGTQHF | TGTGCCAGCAGTGAATGGGGGGCCGGGGGGACCCAGCATTTT
TRBJ2-7 | - | TRBV18 | - | CASSLGEDEQYF | TGTGCCAGCTCCCTCGGGGAGGACGAGCAGTACTTC
TRBJ1-3 | - | TRBV30 | - | CAWGGQGLGGNTIYF | TGTGCCTGGGGCGGGCAGGGTCTGGGGGGAAACACCATATATTTT
TRBJ1-2 | - | TRBV29-1 | - | CSVGESEYGYTF | TGCAGCGTTGGTGAGTCAGAGTATGGCTACACCTTC
TRBJ2-2 | - | TRBV9 | TRBD2 | CASSARKAGGTNTGELFF | TGTGCCAGCAGCGCCCGGAAAGCGGGAGGGACGAATACCGGGGAGCTGTTTTTT
TRBJ2-7 | - | TRBV11-2 | TRBD1 | CASSLSDRVVSYEQYF | TGTGCCAGCAGCTTATCCGACAGGGTGGTCTCCTACGAGCAGTACTTC
TRBJ1-1 | - | TRBV2 | - | CASRADGRSTEAFF | TGTGCCAGCAGAGCGGACGGACGGTCCACTGAAGCTTTCTTT
TRBJ2-3 | - | TRBV25-1 | - | CASVSHRGTTQYF | TGTGCCAGCGTCTCCCACCGCGGGACTACGCAGTATTTT
TRBJ1-1 | once | TRBV28 | - | CASSLGQGNTEAFF | TGTGCCAGCAGTTTGGGCCAGGGCAACACTGAAGCTTTCTTT
TRBJ1-4 | - | TRBV28 | - | CASSSPRGINEKLFF | TGTGCCAGCAGTTCCCCAAGGGGGATTAATGAAAAACTGTTTTTT
TRBJ1-1 | - | TRBV28 | - | CASSSGELNTEAFF | TGTGCCAGCAGTTCGGGGGAATTGAACACTGAAGCTTTCTTT
TRBJ2-7 | - | TRBV4-3 | TRBD2 | CASSQVLAGADEQYF | TGCGCCAGCAGCCAGGTCCTAGCGGGAGCGGACGAGCAGTACTTC
TRBJ2-3 | - | TRBV7-9 | TRBD2 | CASSLIVIAGSIDTQYF | TGTGCCAGCAGCTTGATTGTAATAGCGGGATCTATTGATACGCAGTATTTT
TRBJ2-7 | - | TRBV6-6 | TRBD1 | CASLRQGMNYEQYF | TGTGCCAGCCTTAGACAGGGGATGAACTACGAGCAGTACTTC
TRBJ2-7 | - | TRBV30 | TRBD2 | CAWNLGLAGPYEQYF | TGTGCCTGGAATTTAGGACTAGCGGGTCCCTACGAGCAGTACTTC
TRBJ2-3 | once | TRBV9 | - | CASSTLGVGDTQYF | TGTGCCAGCAGCACCCTTGGGGTGGGGGATACGCAGTATTTT
TRBJ2-5 | - | TRBV5-4 | - | CASSPQGVREQYF | TGTGCCAGCAGCCCCCAGGGGGTACGGGAGCAGTACTTC
TRBJ2-5 | once | TRBV6-1 | - | CASRRGQETQYF | TGTGCCAGCAGGAGGGGCCAAGAGACCCAGTACTTC
TRBJ2-7 | - | TRBV27 | TRBD1 | CASRIFTGGKTLYEQYF | TGTGCCAGCAGGATTTTTACAGGGGGTAAAACGCTCTACGAGCAGTACTTC